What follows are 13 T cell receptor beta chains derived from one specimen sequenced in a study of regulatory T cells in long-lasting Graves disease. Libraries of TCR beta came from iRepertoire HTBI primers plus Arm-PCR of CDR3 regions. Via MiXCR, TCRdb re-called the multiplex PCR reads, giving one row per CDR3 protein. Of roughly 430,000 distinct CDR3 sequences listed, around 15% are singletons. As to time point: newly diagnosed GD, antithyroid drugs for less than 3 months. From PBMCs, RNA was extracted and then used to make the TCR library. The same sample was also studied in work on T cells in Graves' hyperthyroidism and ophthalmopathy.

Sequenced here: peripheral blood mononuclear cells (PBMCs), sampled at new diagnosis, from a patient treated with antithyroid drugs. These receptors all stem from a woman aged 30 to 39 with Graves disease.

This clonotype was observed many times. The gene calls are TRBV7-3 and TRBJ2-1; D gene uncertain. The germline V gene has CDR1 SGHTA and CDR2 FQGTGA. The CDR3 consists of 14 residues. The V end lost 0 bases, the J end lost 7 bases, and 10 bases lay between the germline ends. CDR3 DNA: TGTGCCAGCAGCTTAACTGGCAGTCTAAATGAGCAGTTCTTC. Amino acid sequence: CASSLTGSLNEQFF.

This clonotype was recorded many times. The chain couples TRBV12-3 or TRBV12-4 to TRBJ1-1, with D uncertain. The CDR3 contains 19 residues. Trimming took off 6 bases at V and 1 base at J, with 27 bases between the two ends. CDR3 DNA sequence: TGTGCCAGCAGCCACCTTAGCGGCATCCGTAAAACTCCGAACACTGAAGCTTTCTTT. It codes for CASSHLSGIRKTPNTEAFF.

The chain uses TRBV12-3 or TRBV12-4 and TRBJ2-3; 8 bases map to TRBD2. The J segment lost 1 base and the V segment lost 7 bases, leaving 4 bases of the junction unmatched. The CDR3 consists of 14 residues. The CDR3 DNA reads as TGTGCCAGCAAGCGAGCGGGAGGCACAGATACGCAGTATTTT. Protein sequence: CASKRAGGTDTQYF.

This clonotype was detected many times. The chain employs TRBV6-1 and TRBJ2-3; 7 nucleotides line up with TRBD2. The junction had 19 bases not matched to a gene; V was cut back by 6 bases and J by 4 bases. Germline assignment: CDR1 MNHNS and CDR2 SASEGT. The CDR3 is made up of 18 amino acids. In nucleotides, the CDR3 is TGTGCCAGCAGCACCGAGGCTAGCGGCCTTTTAGCATCAGATACGCAGTATTTT. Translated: CASSTEASGLLASDTQYF.

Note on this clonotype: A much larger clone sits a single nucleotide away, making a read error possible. The CDR3 reads CSAKPPGLAAYNEQFF. The CDR3 DNA is TGCAGTGCTAAACCCCCGGGACTAGCGGCGTACAATGAGCAGTTCTTC. The J gene is TRBJ2-1, the V gene TRBV20-1; TRBD2 aligns across 11 bases. CDR3 length equals 16 residues. Germline CDR1 reads DFQATT; CDR2 reads SNEGSKA (reference sequence). Trimming took 4 bases from V and 4 from J; bases not matched to a gene: 9.

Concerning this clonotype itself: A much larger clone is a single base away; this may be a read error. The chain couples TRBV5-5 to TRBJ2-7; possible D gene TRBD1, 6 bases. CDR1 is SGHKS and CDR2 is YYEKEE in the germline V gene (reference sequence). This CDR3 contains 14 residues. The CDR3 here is CTSSLEGGLQGQYF. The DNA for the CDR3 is TGTACCAGCAGCTTGGAAGGGGGTCTTCAAGGGCAGTACTTC.

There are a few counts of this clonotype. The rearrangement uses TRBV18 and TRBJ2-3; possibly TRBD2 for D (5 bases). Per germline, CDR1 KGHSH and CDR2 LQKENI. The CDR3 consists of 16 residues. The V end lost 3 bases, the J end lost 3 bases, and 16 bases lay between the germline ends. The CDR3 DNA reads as TGTGCCAGCTCACCTTTACGGGGTCGGAGGACAGATACGCAGTATTTT. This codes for CASSPLRGRRTDTQYF.

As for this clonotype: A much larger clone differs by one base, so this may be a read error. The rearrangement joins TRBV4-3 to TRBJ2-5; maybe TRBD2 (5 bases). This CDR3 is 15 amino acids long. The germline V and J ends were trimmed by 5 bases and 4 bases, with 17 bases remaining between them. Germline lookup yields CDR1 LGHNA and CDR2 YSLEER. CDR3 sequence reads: CASSSGDIYGETQYF. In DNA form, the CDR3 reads TGCGCCAGCAGCAGCGGCGACATATACGGAGAGACCCAGTACTTC.

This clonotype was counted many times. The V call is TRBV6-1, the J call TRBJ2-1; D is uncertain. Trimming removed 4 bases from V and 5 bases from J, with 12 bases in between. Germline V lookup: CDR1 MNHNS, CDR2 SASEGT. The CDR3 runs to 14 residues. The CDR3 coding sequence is TGTGCCAGCAGTGGTGCGTGGCCGAACAATGAGCAGTTCTTC. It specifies CASSGAWPNNEQFF.

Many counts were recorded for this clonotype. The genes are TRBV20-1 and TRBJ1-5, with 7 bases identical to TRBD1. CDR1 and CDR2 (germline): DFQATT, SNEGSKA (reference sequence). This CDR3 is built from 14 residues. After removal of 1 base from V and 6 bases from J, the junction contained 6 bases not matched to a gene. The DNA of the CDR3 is TGCAGTGCTAGAGTAGGGGGCTCTATTCAGCCCCAGCATTTT. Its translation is CSARVGGSIQPQHF.

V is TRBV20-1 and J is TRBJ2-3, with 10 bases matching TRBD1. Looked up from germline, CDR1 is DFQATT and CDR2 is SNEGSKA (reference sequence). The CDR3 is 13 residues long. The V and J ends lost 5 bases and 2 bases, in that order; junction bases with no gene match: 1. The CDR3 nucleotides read TGCAGTGCTGACAGGGGGCCCACAGATACGCAGTATTTT. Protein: CSADRGPTDTQYF.

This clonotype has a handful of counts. The CDR3 loop is CASSPRVATEQYF. The CDR3 bases are TGTGCCAGCAGTCCGCGGGTGGCTACGGAGCAGTACTTC. The genes are TRBV27 and TRBJ2-7, with D tentatively TRBD2 (5 bases). CDR1 MNHEY and CDR2 SMNVEV come from the germline V gene (reference sequence). V gave up 5 bases and J gave up 7 bases, with 15 bases separating them. This CDR3 is built from 13 residues.

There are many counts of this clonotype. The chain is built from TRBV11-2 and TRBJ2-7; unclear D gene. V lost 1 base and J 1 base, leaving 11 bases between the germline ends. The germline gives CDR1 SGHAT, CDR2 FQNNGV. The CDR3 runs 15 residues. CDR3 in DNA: TGTGCCAGCAGCTTAGTGGCCAGGACGTCCTACGAGCAGTACTTC. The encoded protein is CASSLVARTSYEQYF.